A single sample is the source of the 6 T cell receptor beta chains below, sequenced in a study of T cell responses to AZD1222 COVID-19 vaccine. Only in-frame clones appear in the TCRdb table, and some are missing; sequencing was by immunoSEQ multiplex PCR. The sample shows about 27,000 clones, 92% of them seen only once. This sample comprised peripheral blood, obtained 28 days after the second AZD1222 dose. These receptors were obtained from an adult who received the AZD1222 COVID-19 vaccine.

This clone was seen once. The chain carries TRBV5-1 and TRBJ2-3; tentatively, D is TRBD2 (6 bases). Germline values: CDR1 SGHRS, CDR2 YFSETQ. This CDR3 contains 15 residues. Between the trimmed V and J ends, which lost 1 base and 0 bases, there was a span of 9 bases. CDR3 nucleotide sequence: TGCGCCAGCAGCTTGTCGGAGGGAAGCACAGATACGCAGTATTTT. Protein product: CASSLSEGSTDTQYF.

The rearrangement joins TRBV6-1 to TRBJ2-3; D remains ambiguous. Trimming cost V 1 base and J 1 base, with 9 bases left between them. Germline CDR1 reads MNHNS; CDR2 reads SASEGT. The CDR3 runs 15 residues. The CDR3 DNA reads as TGTGCCAGCAGTGAAGGGTGGGAACGCACAGATACGCAGTATTTT. Its protein product is CASSEGWERTDTQYF.

The rearrangement links TRBV19 to TRBJ2-7; D is unresolved. V shed 5 bases and J shed 7 bases, with 18 bases lying between them. CDR3 length equals 14 residues. CDR1 and CDR2 (germline): LNHDA, SQIVND (reference sequence). CDR3 in amino acids: CASSRDDVLKEQYF. The DNA for the CDR3 is TGTGCCAGTAGTCGTGACGACGTACTAAAGGAGCAGTACTTC.

CDR3 amino acids: CASSPGWRENQPQHF. The CDR3 DNA is TGTGCCAGCAGCCCAGGATGGCGGGAGAATCAGCCCCAGCATTTT. This chain links TRBV7-8 with TRBJ1-5, with D unclear. V lost 5 bases to trimming and J lost 4 bases, with 15 bases between them. The CDR3 length is 15 residues. CDR1 is SGHVS, CDR2 FQNEAQ, per germline.

The chain recombines TRBV18 with TRBJ1-1; TRBD1 matches 9 bases. Looked up from germline, CDR1 is KGHSH and CDR2 is LQKENI. The CDR3 runs 15 residues. J gave up 4 bases and V 3 bases, and 6 bases lay outside the gene matches. The CDR3 spells CASSPGTGRSTEAFF. In nucleotides, the CDR3 is TGTGCCAGCTCACCCGGGACAGGGAGGAGCACTGAAGCTTTCTTT.

This chain uses TRBV7-9 with TRBJ2-1; the match to TRBD2 covers 7 bases. Germline assignment: CDR1 SEHNR and CDR2 FQNEAQ (reference sequence). J lost 7 bases, V lost 6 bases, and 9 bases had no gene match. CDR3 size: 14 residues. The CDR3 reads CASSFSSGGNEQFF. Here the CDR3 DNA reads TGTGCCAGCAGTTTCTCCTCCGGGGGGAATGAGCAGTTCTTC.